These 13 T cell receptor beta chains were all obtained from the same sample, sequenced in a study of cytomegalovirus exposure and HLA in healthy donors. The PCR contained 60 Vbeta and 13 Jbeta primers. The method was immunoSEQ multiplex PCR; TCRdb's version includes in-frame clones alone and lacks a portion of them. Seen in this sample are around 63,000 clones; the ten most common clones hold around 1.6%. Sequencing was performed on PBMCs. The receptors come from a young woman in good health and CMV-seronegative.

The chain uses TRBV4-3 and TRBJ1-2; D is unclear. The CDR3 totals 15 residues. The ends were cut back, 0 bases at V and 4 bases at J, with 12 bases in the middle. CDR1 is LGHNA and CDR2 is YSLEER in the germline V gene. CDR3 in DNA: TGCGCCAGCAGCCAAGATCGGGGTTGGGCCTATGGCTACACCTTC. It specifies CASSQDRGWAYGYTF.

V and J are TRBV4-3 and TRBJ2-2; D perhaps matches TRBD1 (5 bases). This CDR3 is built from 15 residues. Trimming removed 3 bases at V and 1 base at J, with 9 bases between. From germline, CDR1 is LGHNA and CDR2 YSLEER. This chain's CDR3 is CASSQHRRNTGELFF. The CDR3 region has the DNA TGCGCCAGCAGCCAGCACAGGAGGAACACCGGGGAGCTGTTTTTT.

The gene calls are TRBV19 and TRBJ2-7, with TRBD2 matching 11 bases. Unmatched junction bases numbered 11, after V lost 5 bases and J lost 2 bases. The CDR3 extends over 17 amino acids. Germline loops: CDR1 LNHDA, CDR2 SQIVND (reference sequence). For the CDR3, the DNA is TGTGCCAGTAGTCCGGGGACTAGCGGTCCTCTCACCTACGAGCAGTACTTC. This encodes CASSPGTSGPLTYEQYF.

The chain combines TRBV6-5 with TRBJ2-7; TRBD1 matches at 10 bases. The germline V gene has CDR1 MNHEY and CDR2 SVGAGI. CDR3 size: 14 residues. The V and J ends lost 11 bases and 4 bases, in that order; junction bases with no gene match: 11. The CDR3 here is CAGFSPGQGYEQYF. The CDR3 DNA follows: TGTGCCGGATTCTCCCCGGGACAGGGGTACGAGCAGTACTTC.

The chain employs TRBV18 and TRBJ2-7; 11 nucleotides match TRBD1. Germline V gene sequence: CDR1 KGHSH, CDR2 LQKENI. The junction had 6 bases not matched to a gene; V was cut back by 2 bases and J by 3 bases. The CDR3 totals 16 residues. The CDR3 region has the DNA TGTGCCAGCTCACCAAGCCCGGGACAGGGGGACTACGAGCAGTACTTC. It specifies CASSPSPGQGDYEQYF. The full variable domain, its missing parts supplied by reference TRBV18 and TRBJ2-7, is NAGVMQNPRHLVRRRGQEARLRCSPMKGHSHVYWYRQLPEEGLKFMVYLQKENIIDESGMPKERFSAEFPKEGPSILRIQQVVRGDSAAYFCASSPSPGQGDYEQYFGPGTRLTVT.

The CDR3 region has the DNA TGTGCCAGCAGTTTAGGGGGCGGCGGGACAGGGCCCCACGAGCAGTACTTC. Translated: CASSLGGGGTGPHEQYF. The chain joins TRBV28 to TRBJ2-7; 9 bases agree with TRBD1. The germline gives CDR1 MDHEN, CDR2 SYDVKM. V lost 2 bases, J lost 5 bases, and 13 bases stayed unmatched. This CDR3 has 17 amino acids.

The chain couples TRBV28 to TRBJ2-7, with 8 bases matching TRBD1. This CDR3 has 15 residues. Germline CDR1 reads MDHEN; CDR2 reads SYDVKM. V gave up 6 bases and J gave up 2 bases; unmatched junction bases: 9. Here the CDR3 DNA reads TGTGCCAGCAGAGATACCGGGACAGGCGCCTACGAGCAGTACTTC. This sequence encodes CASRDTGTGAYEQYF.

The CDR3 sequence is CASSAPLAGGTEAFF. CDR3 DNA sequence: TGTGCCAGCAGCGCCCCCCTGGCCGGGGGCACTGAAGCTTTCTTT. The J gene is TRBJ1-1, the V gene TRBV9; perhaps TRBD1 as D (5 bases). Germline V CDR1 and CDR2: SGDLS, YYNGEE. V was clipped by 3 bases and J by 4 bases, with 16 bases between them. CDR3 length: 15 amino acids. The full variable domain, with the rest looked up from reference TRBV9 and TRBJ1-1, is DSGVTQTPKHLITATGQRVTLRCSPRSGDLSVYWYQQSLDQGLQFLIQYYNGEERAKGNILERFSAQQFPDLHSELNLSSLELGDSALYFCASSAPLAGGTEAFFGQGTRLTVV.

For the CDR3, the DNA is TGCGCCAGCAGATCCCGCCGGGTAGAGACCCAGTACTTC. Protein product: CASRSRRVETQYF. J is TRBJ2-5 and V is TRBV5-1, with unresolved D. Between the trimmed V and J ends, which lost 5 bases and 4 bases, there was a span of 12 bases. There are 13 residues in the CDR3. Germline assignment: CDR1 SGHRS and CDR2 YFSETQ.

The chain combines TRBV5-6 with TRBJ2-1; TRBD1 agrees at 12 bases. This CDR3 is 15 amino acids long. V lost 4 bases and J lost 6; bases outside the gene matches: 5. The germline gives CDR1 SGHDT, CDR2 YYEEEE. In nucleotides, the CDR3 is TGTGCCAGCAGCCGGGGACAGGGGGCGTTCAATGAGCAGTTCTTC. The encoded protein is CASSRGQGAFNEQFF.

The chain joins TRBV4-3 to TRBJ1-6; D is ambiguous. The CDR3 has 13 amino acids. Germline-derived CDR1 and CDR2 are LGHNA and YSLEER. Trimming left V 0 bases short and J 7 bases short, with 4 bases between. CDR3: CASSQERNSPLHF. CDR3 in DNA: TGCGCCAGCAGCCAAGAGAGGAATTCACCCCTCCACTTT.

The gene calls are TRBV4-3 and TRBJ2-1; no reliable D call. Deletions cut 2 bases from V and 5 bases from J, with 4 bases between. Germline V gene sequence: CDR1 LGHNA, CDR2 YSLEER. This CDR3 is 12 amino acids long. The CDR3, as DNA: TGCGCCAGCAGCCAAAGCAACAATGAGCAGTTCTTC. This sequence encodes CASSQSNNEQFF.

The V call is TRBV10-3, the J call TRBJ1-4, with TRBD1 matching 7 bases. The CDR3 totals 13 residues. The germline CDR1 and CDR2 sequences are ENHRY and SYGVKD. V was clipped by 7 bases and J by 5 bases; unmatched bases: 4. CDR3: CAITGQTNEKLFF. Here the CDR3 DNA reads TGTGCCATCACGGGACAGACAAATGAAAAACTGTTTTTT.